The 6 T cell receptor beta chains reported below all come from one sample, sequenced in a study of cytomegalovirus exposure and HLA in healthy donors. This PCR relied on a set of 60 Vbeta primers and 13 Jbeta primers. Using immunoSEQ multiplex PCR, the repertoire was profiled, and TCRdb retains in-frame clones only, with some absent. The data show over 150,000 clones, 60% to 80% seen once. What was sequenced was PBMCs. Receptors originate from a woman aged 45 to 65 in good health and CMV-seropositive.

The gene calls are TRBV7-8 and TRBJ1-4, with TRBD1 matching over 8 bases. The CDR3 length is 13 residues. Germline V gene lookup returns CDR1 SGHVS and CDR2 FQNEAQ. V trimming: 4 bases; J trimming: 8 bases; junction bases outside the gene matches: 3. CDR3 sequence reads: CASSSTGAEKLFF. The DNA for the CDR3 is TGTGCCAGCAGCTCGACAGGGGCCGAAAAACTGTTTTTT.

The table lists this clone with a few counts. J is TRBJ1-1 and V is TRBV11-1; 9 nucleotides match TRBD1. J lost 1 base, V lost 5 bases, and 5 bases had no gene match. The CDR3 is made up of 15 amino acids. The V gene's germline CDR1 is SGHAT and CDR2 FQDESV (reference sequence). Written as DNA, the CDR3 is TGTGCCAGCAGCCGTTGGACAGGGGAGAACACTGAAGCTTTCTTT. Its translation is CASSRWTGENTEAFF.

The rearrangement joins TRBV6-5 to TRBJ1-1; D unresolved. The CDR3 loop spans 13 amino acids. With 5 bases removed from V and 0 bases from J, the gap between germline ends came to 7 bases. Germline CDR1 MNHEY, CDR2 SVGAGI. The CDR3 sequence is CASSPTVNTEAFF. In DNA form, the CDR3 reads TGTGCCAGCAGTCCTACGGTGAACACTGAAGCTTTCTTT.

The chain uses TRBV5-6 and TRBJ2-4; perhaps TRBD1 as D (5 bases). V was shortened by 5 bases and J by 7 bases, with 16 bases between the two germline ends. Germline CDR1 is SGHDT and CDR2 is YYEEEE. The CDR3 covers 14 residues. The CDR3 spells CASSSRAPGNIQYF. CDR3 DNA sequence: TGTGCCAGCAGTTCCCGGGCCCCAGGGAACATTCAGTACTTC.

The CDR3 coding sequence is TGTGCCAGCAGCTTTGGTGACAGGGGCGGAGAGACCCAGTACTTC. Its protein is CASSFGDRGGETQYF. The chain has TRBV5-4 and TRBJ2-5; 8 bases map to TRBD1. The V and J ends lost 2 bases and 4 bases, in that order; junction bases with no gene match: 7. Germline loops: CDR1 SGHNT, CDR2 YYREEE (reference sequence). This CDR3 comprises 15 residues.

This chain links TRBV15 with TRBJ1-1; D not resolved. V was cut by 4 bases and J by 10 bases, with 16 bases left in between. Germline CDR1 and CDR2: LNHNV and YYDKDF (reference sequence). CDR3 length equals 13 residues. The CDR3 loop reads CATSNSMEVAAFF. The CDR3 DNA sequence: TGTGCCACCAGCAACAGCATGGAGGTAGCAGCTTTCTTT.